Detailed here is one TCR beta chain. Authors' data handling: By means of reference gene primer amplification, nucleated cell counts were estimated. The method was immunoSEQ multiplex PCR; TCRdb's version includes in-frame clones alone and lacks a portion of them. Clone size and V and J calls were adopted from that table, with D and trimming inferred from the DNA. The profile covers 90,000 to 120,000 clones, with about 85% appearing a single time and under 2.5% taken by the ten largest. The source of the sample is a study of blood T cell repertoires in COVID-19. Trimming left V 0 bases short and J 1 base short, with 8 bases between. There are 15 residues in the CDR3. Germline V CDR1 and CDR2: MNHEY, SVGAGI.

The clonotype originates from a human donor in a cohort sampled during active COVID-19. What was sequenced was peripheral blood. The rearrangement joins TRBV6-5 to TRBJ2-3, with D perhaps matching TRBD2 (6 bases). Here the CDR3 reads CASSYSGLRTDTQYF. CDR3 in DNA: TGTGCCAGCAGTTACTCGGGACTCCGCACAGATACGCAGTATTTT.